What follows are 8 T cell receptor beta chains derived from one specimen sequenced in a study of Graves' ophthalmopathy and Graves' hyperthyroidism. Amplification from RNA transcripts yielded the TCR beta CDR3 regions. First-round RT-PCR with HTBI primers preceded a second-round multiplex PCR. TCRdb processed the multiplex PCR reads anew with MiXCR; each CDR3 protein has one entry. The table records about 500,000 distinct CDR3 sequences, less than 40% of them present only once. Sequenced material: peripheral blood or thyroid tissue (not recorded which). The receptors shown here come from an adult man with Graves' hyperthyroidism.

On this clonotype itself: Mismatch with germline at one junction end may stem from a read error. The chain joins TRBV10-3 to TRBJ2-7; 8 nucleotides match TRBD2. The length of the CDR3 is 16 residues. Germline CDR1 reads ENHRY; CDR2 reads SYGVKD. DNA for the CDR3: TGTGCCAGCAGTGAGGAAGGGGGACTAGGAGTCTACGAGCAGTACTTC. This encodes CASSEEGGLGVYEQYF.

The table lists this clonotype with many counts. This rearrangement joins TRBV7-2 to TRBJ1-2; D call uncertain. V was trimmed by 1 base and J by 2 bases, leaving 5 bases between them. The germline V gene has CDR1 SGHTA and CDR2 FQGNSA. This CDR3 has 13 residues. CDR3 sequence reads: CASSLDANYGYTF. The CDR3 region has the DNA TGTGCCAGCAGCTTAGATGCAAACTATGGCTACACCTTC.

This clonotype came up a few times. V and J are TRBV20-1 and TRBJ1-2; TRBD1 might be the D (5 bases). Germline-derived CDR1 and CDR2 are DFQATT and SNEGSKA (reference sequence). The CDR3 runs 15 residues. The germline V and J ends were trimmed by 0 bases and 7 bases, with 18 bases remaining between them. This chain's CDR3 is CSAREVWTRGGGYTF. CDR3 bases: TGCAGTGCTAGAGAGGTTTGGACAAGGGGAGGTGGCTACACCTTC.

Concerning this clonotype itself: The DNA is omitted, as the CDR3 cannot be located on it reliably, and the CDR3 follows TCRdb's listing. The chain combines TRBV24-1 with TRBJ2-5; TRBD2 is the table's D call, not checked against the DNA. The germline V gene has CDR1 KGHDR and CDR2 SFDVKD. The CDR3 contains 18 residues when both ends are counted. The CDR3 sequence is CATSDICSASPSYETQYF.

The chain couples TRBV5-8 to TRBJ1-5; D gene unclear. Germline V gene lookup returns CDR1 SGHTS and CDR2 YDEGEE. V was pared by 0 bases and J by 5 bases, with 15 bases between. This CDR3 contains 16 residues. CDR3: CASSLVEGVGDQPQHF. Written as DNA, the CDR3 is TGTGCCAGCAGCTTGGTTGAGGGTGTTGGCGATCAGCCCCAGCATTTT.

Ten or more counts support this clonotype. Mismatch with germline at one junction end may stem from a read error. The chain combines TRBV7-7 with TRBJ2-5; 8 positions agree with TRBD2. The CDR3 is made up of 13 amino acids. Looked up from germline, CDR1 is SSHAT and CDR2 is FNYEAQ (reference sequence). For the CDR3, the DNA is TGTGCTAGCAGCGGAGCGGGGGTAGAGACCCAGTACTTC. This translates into CASSGAGVETQYF. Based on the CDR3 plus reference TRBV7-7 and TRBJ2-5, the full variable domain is GAGVSQSPRYKVTKRGQDVTLRCDPISSHATLYWYQQALGQGPEFLTYFNYEAQPDKSGLPSDRFSAERPEGSISTLTIQRTEQRDSAMYRCASSGAGVETQYFGPGTRLLVL.

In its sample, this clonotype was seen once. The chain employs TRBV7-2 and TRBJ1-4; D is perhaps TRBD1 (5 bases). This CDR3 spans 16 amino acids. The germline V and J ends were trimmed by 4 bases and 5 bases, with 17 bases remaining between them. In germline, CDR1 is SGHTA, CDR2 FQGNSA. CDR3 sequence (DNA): TGTGCCAGCAGCTCCGGGACTAGCGGGACCAATGAAAAACTGTTTTTT. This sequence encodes CASSSGTSGTNEKLFF.

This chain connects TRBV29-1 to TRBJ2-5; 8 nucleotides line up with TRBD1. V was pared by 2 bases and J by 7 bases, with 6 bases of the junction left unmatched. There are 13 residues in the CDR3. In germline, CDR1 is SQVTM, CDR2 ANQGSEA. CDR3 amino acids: CSVEFRGHRTQYF. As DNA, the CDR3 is TGCAGCGTTGAATTCAGGGGGCATCGGACCCAGTACTTC.